Listed below are T cell receptor beta chains from one sample, sequenced in a study of Graves' ophthalmopathy and Graves' hyperthyroidism. MiXCR, applied by TCRdb to the multiplex PCR reads, yields one record per CDR3 protein. The sample contains about 16,000 distinct CDR3 sequences, about 46% of which appear only once. Material for sequencing was peripheral blood. These receptors were taken from a woman between 40 and 50 years old with stable Graves' hyperthyroidism. Each CDR3 is given with its conserved first and last residue. The D gene is left open where the match is weak. Where a row states a size, it is once, few, many or the class of an expanded clone; other rows omit it.

TGTGCCAGCAGTCGACTAGCGGGAGGGAAGGCAGATACGCAGTATTTT	CASSRLAGGKADTQYF	TRBJ2-3	TRBD2	TRBV3-1	NA
TGTGCCAGCAGTTACGCGGACGACCTAATATACGAGCAGTACTTC	CASSYADDLIYEQYF	TRBJ2-7	NA	TRBV6-6	NA
TGTGCCAGCAAGACAGGGTGGTACAATGAGCAGTTCTTC	CASKTGWYNEQFF	TRBJ2-1	TRBD1	TRBV18	NA
TGTGCCAGCAGCTCCTTCCCCCGCGGGAGCTCCTACGAGCAGTACTTC	CASSSFPRGSSYEQYF	TRBJ2-7	TRBD2	TRBV7-2	medium-sized
TGTGCCAGTAGTATAGTGGGCTCAGGGGGTAGAGCTAACTATGGCTACACCTTC	CASSIVGSGGRANYGYTF	TRBJ1-2	TRBD1	TRBV19	many
TGTGCCAGCAGTTACCTGGGGGGTGTAGATACGCAGTATTTT	CASSYLGGVDTQYF	TRBJ2-3	NA	TRBV6-2/TRBV6-3	NA
TGTGCCAGCAGCTTAAGCGGCAGGGGGATCACTGAAGCTTTCTTT	CASSLSGRGITEAFF	TRBJ1-1	TRBD1	TRBV7-3	NA
TGTGCCAGCCGTAGCGGAGCGAACACCGGGGAGCTGTTTTTT	CASRSGANTGELFF	TRBJ2-2	NA	TRBV6-2/TRBV6-3	NA
TGCAGTGCTAGTAGGAGGGTGCTCGGCTACACCTTC	CSASRRVLGYTF	TRBJ1-2	NA	TRBV20-1	NA
TGTGCCAGCAGCCTGGAGCGGGAGCGGAGGAATGAGCAGTTCTTC	CASSLERERRNEQFF	TRBJ2-1	TRBD2	TRBV5-6	many
TGCAGTGCTATAGACAGTAACAATCAGCCCCAGCATTTT	CSAIDSNNQPQHF	TRBJ1-5	NA	TRBV20-1	NA
TGTGCCAGCAGCTCCCCCCCCGGGACAGTGACCTACGAGCAGTACTTC	CASSSPPGTVTYEQYF	TRBJ2-7	TRBD1	TRBV7-9	NA
TGCAGTGCTAGAAACAGGATTAACTATGGCTACACCTTC	CSARNRINYGYTF	TRBJ1-2	NA	TRBV20-1	many
TGTGCCAGCAGGGAGAGACAGAAAAACTCCTACGAGCAGTACTTC	CASRERQKNSYEQYF	TRBJ2-7	NA	TRBV6-4	few
TGCAGTGCTTCCGACTTCGGGACAGGGGTTGACTACACCTTC	CSASDFGTGVDYTF	TRBJ1-2	TRBD1	TRBV20-1	many
TGCAGCGTTGCGCGGGTGAGCTCTGGAAACACCATATACTTT	CSVARVSSGNTIYF	TRBJ1-3	NA	TRBV29-1	once
TGCAGTGCCGAAAGACAGGAGCAGTTCTTC	CSAERQEQFF	TRBJ2-1	NA	TRBV20-1	NA
TGTGCCACCCTCATGACCAGGGGGGGAACAGATACGCAGTATTTT	CATLMTRGGTDTQYF	TRBJ2-3	NA	TRBV15	NA
TGCGCCAGCAGCCAAGATTGGGCTAGCGGAACCTACGAGCAGTACTTC	CASSQDWASGTYEQYF	TRBJ2-7	TRBD2	TRBV4-3	many
TGTGCCGCCCGGAGCAACAATGAGCAGTTCTTC	CAARSNNEQFF	TRBJ2-1	NA	TRBV10-3	NA
TGTGCCAGCAGTGAAGACGATTATCAGCCCCAGCATTTT	CASSEDDYQPQHF	TRBJ1-5	NA	TRBV6-1	few
TGTGCCAGCAGTCCGGAGACCTTCTATGGCTACACCTTC	CASSPETFYGYTF	TRBJ1-2	NA	TRBV12-3/TRBV12-4	NA
TGCAGTGTCGGGGACAGTCGCACAGATACGCAGTATTTT	CSVGDSRTDTQYF	TRBJ2-3	TRBD1	TRBV20-1	NA
TGTGCCAGCAGCACAGGGGTACAGGGCCCTGGCTACACCTTC	CASSTGVQGPGYTF	TRBJ1-2	TRBD1	TRBV7-9	many
TGCGCCAGCAGTGAGTCGGGGGGGCGATGGCAGTACTTC	CASSESGGRWQYF	TRBJ2-7	NA	TRBV10-2	few
TGCGCCAGCAGACAGGGGGCTTCCTACGAGCAGTACTTC	CASRQGASYEQYF	TRBJ2-7	TRBD1	TRBV10-2	medium-sized
TGCAGTGCTGGGCCAGGTGACGCCTACGAGCAGTACTTC	CSAGPGDAYEQYF	TRBJ2-7	NA	TRBV20-1	many